This paragraph reports one T cell receptor beta chain. Its matching antigen is unknown. V was shortened by 3 bases and J by 4 bases, with 13 bases between the two germline ends. Germline V gene sequence: CDR1 SGHVS, CDR2 FNYEAQ. This CDR3 is 15 amino acids long. Collection of ten milliliters of peripheral blood was performed for each donor. The authors ran a second PCR of 7 to 11 cycles using a sample-barcoded 5' primer and a J-beta primer mix. TCRdb re-called the 5' RACE reads through MiXCR, storing one row per CDR3 protein. The table includes fewer than 1,200,000 distinct CDR3 sequences, around 27% detected once. This record belongs to a study of blood T cells in healthy people across ages. General study findings and limits: TCR beta diversity was tightly associated with the proportion of naive T cells.

These data were likewise used in another study, on T cells of mothers and their children.

This receptor was obtained from a girl between 2 and 10 years old in good health. The genes are TRBV7-6 and TRBJ2-1; perhaps TRBD2 as D (6 bases). Source material: blood. The CDR3 sequence is CASSFGGEVYNEQFF. In DNA, the CDR3 is TGTGCCAGCAGCTTCGGGGGTGAGGTTTACAATGAGCAGTTCTTC.